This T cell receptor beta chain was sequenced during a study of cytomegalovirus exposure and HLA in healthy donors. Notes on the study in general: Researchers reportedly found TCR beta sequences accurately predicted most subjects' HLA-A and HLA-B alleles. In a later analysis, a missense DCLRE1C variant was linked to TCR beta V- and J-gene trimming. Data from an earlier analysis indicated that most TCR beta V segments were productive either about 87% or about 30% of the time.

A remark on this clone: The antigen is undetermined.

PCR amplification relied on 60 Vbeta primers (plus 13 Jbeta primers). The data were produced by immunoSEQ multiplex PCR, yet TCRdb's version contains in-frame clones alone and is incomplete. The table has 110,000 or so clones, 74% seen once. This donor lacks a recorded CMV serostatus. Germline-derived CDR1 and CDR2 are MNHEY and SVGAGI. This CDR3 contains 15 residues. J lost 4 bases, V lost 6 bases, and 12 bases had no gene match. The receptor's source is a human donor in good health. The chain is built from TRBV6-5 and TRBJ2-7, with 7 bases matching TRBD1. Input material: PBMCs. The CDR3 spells CASRAPTGSGYEQYF. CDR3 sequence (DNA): TGTGCCAGCAGGGCCCCGACAGGGTCCGGGTACGAGCAGTACTTC.